This passage covers 11 T cell receptor beta chains from one sample sequenced in a study of blood T cell repertoires in COVID-19. The protocol was immunoSEQ multiplex PCR, while the TCRdb copy is restricted to in-frame clones and leaves out a portion. The table includes 80,000 to 130,000 clones, 90% to 95% detected once. Material: peripheral blood. These receptors all come from a man between 60 and 75 years old with acute or convalescent COVID-19.

This clone was detected once. The chain couples TRBV24-1 to TRBJ1-1; D gene ambiguous. The CDR3 is 12 amino acids. V lost 9 bases and J 12 bases, leaving 19 bases between the germline ends. Germline CDR1 and CDR2: KGHDR and SFDVKD. The CDR3 loop is CATSIGNGRTFF. The CDR3 DNA follows: TGTGCCACCTCCATCGGGAACGGCAGGACTTTCTTT.

V gene TRBV15 combines with J gene TRBJ1-2; 9 bases agree with TRBD1. V lost 0 bases, J lost 8 bases, and 10 bases stayed unmatched. In germline, CDR1 is LNHNV, CDR2 YYDKDF (reference sequence). This CDR3 comprises 16 residues. CDR3 protein: CATSREQAGTGLGYTF. Written as DNA, the CDR3 is TGTGCCACCAGCAGAGAACAGGCCGGGACAGGGCTCGGCTACACCTTC. The whole variable domain, remainder taken from reference TRBV15 and TRBJ1-2, is DAMVIQNPRYQVTQFGKPVTLSCSQTLNHNVMYWYQQKSSQAPKLLFHYYDKDFNNEADTPDNFQSRRPNTSFCFLDIRSPGLGDTAMYLCATSREQAGTGLGYTFGSGTRLTVV.

The chain recombines TRBV5-4 with TRBJ2-3; possible D gene TRBD1, 6 bases. V was trimmed by 3 bases and J by 1 base, leaving 18 bases between them. The CDR3 contains 17 residues. Per the germline V gene, CDR1 is SGHNT and CDR2 is YYREEE (reference sequence). CDR3 amino acids: CASSYDHQGIRTDTQYF. CDR3 DNA: TGTGCCAGCAGCTATGACCACCAGGGGATACGCACAGATACGCAGTATTTT.

The chain carries TRBV6-5 and TRBJ1-5; TRBD1 agrees at 9 bases. Germline-derived CDR1 and CDR2 are MNHEY and SVGAGI. This CDR3 region has 15 residues. J lost 7 bases, V lost 7 bases, and 11 bases had no gene match. The CDR3 DNA follows: TGTGCCAGCAACCCGGGGACAGGGTACGACCAGCCCCAGCATTTT. Translating gives CASNPGTGYDQPQHF.

This clone was recorded a few times. This chain connects TRBV9 to TRBJ2-1; 8 positions match TRBD2. Germline V CDR1 and CDR2: SGDLS, YYNGEE. This CDR3 has 16 amino acids. J gave up 5 bases and V 4 bases, and 11 bases lay outside the gene matches. DNA of the CDR3: TGTGCCAGCAGCTCCGGGATAGCGGGGACGAACAATGAGCAGTTCTTC. Amino acids: CASSSGIAGTNNEQFF.

The rearrangement joins TRBV5-4 to TRBJ1-2; D might be TRBD1 (5 bases). Germline loops: CDR1 SGHNT, CDR2 YYREEE (reference sequence). The CDR3 is 13 amino acids. The V gene lost 0 bases and the J gene lost 4 bases, with 7 bases spanning the gap. DNA of the CDR3: TGTGCCAGCAGCTTGGTTCAGGGCTATGGCTACACCTTC. Translating gives CASSLVQGYGYTF.

The chain joins TRBV5-1 to TRBJ1-1; 8 bases agree with TRBD1. Unmatched junction bases numbered 8, after V lost 3 bases and J lost 1 base. The CDR3 is 16 amino acids. CDR1 and CDR2 from the germline V gene are SGHRS and YFSETQ. This chain's CDR3 is CASSWVGQDQNTEAFF. DNA for the CDR3: TGCGCCAGCAGCTGGGTGGGACAGGATCAGAACACTGAAGCTTTCTTT.

This clone was recorded only once. This chain uses TRBV18 with TRBJ1-4; 8 nucleotides line up with TRBD1. After removal of 6 bases from V and 3 bases from J, the junction contained 6 bases not matched to a gene. This CDR3 has 15 residues. CDR1 is KGHSH and CDR2 is LQKENI in the germline V gene. The CDR3, as DNA: TGTGCCAGCTCCCCTAGACAGGGGTCTAATGAAAAACTGTTTTTT. The encoded protein is CASSPRQGSNEKLFF.

The chain employs TRBV28 and TRBJ2-2, with 8 positions matching TRBD1. Germline V CDR1 and CDR2: MDHEN, SYDVKM. The CDR3 sequence is 15 residues long. Trimming removed 4 bases from V and 8 bases from J; junction bases left unmatched: 9. The CDR3 reads CASSSRDRSLGELFF. CDR3 nucleotide sequence: TGTGCCAGCAGTTCCCGGGACAGGAGTTTGGGGGAGCTGTTTTTT.

This rearrangement joins TRBV29-1 to TRBJ1-2; 7 bases line up with TRBD1. Germline V gives CDR1 SQVTM, CDR2 ANQGSEA. CDR3 length: 13 residues. V shed 7 bases and J 7 bases; nucleotides not matched to a gene: 12. CDR3 in amino acids: CSALTTGIFGYTF. CDR3 in DNA: TGCAGCGCACTAACGACAGGGATATTTGGCTACACCTTC. Looking up the rest from reference TRBV29-1 and TRBJ1-2 gives the full variable domain: SAVISQKPSRDICQRGTSLTIQCQVDSQVTMMFWYRQQPGQSLTLIATANQGSEATYESGFVIDKFPISRPNLTFSTLTVSNMSPEDSSIYLCSALTTGIFGYTFGSGTRLTVV.

This clone was picked up a small number of times. The chain employs TRBV5-8 and TRBJ2-2; the match to TRBD1 covers 7 bases. Germline lookup yields CDR1 SGHTS and CDR2 YDEGEE. V lost 6 bases, J lost 5 bases, and 7 bases stayed unmatched. This CDR3 has 14 amino acids. CDR3 sequence reads: CASNSHRGTGELFF. The CDR3 DNA is TGTGCCAGCAACTCACACAGGGGAACCGGGGAGCTGTTTTTT.